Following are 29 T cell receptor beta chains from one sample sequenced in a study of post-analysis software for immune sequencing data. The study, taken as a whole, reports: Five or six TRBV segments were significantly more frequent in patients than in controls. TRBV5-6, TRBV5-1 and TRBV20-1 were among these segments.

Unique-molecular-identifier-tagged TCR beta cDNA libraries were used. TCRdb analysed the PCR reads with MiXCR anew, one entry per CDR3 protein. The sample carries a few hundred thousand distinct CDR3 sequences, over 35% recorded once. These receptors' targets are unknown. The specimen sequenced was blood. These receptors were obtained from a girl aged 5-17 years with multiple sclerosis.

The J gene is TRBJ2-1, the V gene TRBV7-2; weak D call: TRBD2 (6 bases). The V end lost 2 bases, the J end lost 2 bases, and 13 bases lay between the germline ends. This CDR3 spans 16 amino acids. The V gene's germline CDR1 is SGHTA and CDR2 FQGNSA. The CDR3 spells CASSLIGDLTYNEQFF. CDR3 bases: TGTGCCAGCAGCTTAATAGGGGACTTAACCTACAATGAGCAGTTCTTC.

The CDR3 reads CATSRDPQGPYYNEQFF. The CDR3 nucleotides are TGTGCCACCAGCAGAGATCCTCAGGGCCCCTACTACAATGAGCAGTTCTTC. The chain combines TRBV15 with TRBJ2-1; a possible D gene is TRBD1 (5 bases). CDR1 is LNHNV and CDR2 is YYDKDF in the germline V gene (reference sequence). Deletions cut 0 bases from V and 3 bases from J, with 15 bases between. This CDR3 has 17 amino acids.

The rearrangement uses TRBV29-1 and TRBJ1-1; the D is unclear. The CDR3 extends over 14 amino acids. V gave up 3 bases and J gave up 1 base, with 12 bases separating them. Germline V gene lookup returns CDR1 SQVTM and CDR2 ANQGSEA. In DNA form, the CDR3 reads TGCAGCGTTGATGATACACGGACGAACACTGAAGCTTTCTTT. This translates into CSVDDTRTNTEAFF.

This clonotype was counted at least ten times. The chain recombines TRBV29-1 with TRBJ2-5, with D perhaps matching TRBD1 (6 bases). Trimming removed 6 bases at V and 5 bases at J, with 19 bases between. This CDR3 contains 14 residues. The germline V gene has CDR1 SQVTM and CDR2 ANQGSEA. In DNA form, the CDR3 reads TGCAGCGTGGGGGATGACAGGTTCCGGGAGACCCAGTACTTC. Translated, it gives CSVGDDRFRETQYF. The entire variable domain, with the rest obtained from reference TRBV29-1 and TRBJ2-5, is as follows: SAVISQKPSRDICQRGTSLTIQCQVDSQVTMMFWYRQQPGQSLTLIATANQGSEATYESGFVIDKFPISRPNLTFSTLTVSNMSPEDSSIYLCSVGDDRFRETQYFGPGTRLLVL.

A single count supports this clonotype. The CDR3 DNA reads TGCGCCAGCAGCGCAACGACTAGCGGGAAGTGCGATGAGCAGTTCTTC. Amino acid sequence: CASSATTSGKCDEQFF. V gene TRBV5-1 combines with J gene TRBJ2-1; 11 nucleotides match TRBD2. Germline CDR1 is SGHRS and CDR2 is YFSETQ. The length of the CDR3 is 16 residues. V lost 4 bases, J lost 8 bases, and 11 bases stayed unmatched.

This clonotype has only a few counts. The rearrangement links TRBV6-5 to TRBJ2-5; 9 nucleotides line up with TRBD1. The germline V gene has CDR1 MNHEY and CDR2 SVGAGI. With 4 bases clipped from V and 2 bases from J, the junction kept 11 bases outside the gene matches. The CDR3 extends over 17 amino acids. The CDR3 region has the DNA TGTGCCAGCAGTTCCGCGATACAGGGGGCCAAACAAGAGACCCAGTACTTC. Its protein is CASSSAIQGAKQETQYF.

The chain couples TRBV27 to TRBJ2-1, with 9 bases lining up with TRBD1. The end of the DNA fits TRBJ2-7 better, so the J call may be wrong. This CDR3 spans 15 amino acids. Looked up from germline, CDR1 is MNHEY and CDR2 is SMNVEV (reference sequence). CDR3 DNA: TGTGCCAGCAGTTTTTCCAACAGGGGGCGCTACGAGCAGTACTTC. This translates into CASSFSNRGRYEQYF.

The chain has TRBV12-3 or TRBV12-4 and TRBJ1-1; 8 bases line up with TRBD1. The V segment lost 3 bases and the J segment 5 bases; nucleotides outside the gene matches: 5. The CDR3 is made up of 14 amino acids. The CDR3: CASSFRQGATEAFF. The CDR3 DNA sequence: TGTGCCAGCAGTTTCAGGCAGGGGGCAACTGAAGCTTTCTTT.

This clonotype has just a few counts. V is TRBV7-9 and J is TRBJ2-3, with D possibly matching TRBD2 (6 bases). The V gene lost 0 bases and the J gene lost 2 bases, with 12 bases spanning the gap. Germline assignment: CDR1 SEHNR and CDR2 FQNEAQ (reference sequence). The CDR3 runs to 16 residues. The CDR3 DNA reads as TGTGCCAGCAGCTTAGCTCACGGAGGGGTCACAGATACGCAGTATTTT. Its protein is CASSLAHGGVTDTQYF.

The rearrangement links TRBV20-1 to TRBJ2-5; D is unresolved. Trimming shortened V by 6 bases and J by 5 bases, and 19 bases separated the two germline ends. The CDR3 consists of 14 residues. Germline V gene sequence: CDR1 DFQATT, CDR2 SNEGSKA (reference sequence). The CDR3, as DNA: TGCAGTGCCGCCGTCCAGGCTGAAGAGGAGACCCAGTACTTC. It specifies CSAAVQAEEETQYF.

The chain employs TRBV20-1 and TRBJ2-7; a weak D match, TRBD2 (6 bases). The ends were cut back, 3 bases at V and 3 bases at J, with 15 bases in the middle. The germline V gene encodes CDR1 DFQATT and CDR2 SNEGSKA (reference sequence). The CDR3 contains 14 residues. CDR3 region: CSASPGTGDYEQYF. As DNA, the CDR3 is TGCAGTGCTAGTCCCGGGACTGGCGACTACGAGCAGTACTTC.

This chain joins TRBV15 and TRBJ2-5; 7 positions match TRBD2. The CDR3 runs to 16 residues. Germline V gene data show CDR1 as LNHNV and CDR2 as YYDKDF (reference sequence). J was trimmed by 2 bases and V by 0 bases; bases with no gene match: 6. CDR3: CATSRDHGGGQETQYF. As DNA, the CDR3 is TGTGCCACCAGCAGAGATCACGGGGGAGGGCAAGAGACCCAGTACTTC.

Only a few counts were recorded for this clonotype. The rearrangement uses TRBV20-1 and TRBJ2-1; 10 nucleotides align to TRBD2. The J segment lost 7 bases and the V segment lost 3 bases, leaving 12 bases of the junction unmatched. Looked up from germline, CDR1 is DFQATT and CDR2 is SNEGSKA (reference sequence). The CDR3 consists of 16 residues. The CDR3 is CSASPSGRPTTNEQFF. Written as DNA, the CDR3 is TGCAGTGCTAGTCCTAGCGGGAGACCGACTACGAATGAGCAGTTCTTC.

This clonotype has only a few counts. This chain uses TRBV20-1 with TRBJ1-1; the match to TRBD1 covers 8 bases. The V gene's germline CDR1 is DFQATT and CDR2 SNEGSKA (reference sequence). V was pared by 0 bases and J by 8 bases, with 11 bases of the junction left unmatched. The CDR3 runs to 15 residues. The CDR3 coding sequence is TGCAGTGCTAGAGATCACTCAGGGGGCGGGACGGAAGCTTTCTTT. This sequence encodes CSARDHSGGGTEAFF.

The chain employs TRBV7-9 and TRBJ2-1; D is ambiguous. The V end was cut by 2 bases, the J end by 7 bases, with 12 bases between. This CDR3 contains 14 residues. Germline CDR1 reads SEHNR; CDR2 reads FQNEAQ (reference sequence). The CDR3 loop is CASSLSSVLNEQFF. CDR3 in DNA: TGTGCCAGCAGCTTAAGCAGCGTCTTGAATGAGCAGTTCTTC.

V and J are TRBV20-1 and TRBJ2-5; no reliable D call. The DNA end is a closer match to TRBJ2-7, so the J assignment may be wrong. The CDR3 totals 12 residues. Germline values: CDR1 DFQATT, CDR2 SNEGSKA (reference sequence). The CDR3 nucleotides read TGCAGTGCTAGAGATCAACAGTACGAGCAGTACTTC. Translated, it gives CSARDQQYEQYF.

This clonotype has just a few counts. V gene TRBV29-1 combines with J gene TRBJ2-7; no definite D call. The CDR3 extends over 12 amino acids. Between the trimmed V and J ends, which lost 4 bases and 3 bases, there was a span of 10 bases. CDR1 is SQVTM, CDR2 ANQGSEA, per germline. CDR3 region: CSVGEIGYEQYF. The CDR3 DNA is TGCAGCGTTGGAGAGATCGGCTACGAGCAGTACTTC.

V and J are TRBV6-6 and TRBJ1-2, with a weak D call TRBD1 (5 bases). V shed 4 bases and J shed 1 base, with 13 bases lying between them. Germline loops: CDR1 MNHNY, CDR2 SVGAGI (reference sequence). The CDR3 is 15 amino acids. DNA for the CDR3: TGTGCCAGCAGTTGGTCCCCGACAGATAACTATGGCTACACCTTC. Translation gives CASSWSPTDNYGYTF.

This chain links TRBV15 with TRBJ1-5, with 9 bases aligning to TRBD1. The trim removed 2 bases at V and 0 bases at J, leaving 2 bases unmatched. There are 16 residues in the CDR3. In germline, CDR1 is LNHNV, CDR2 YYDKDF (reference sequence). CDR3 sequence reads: CATSRLQGASNQPQHF. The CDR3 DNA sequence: TGTGCCACCAGCAGATTACAGGGGGCTAGCAATCAGCCCCAGCATTTT.

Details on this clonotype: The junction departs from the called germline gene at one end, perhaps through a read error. The CDR3 coding sequence is TGTGCCGGCAGGGTGTTAGCGGGGACCTACGAGCAGTACTTC. Its translation is CAGRVLAGTYEQYF. V usage is TRBV27 and J usage is TRBJ2-7; TRBD2 aligns across 8 bases. Germline CDR1 and CDR2: MNHEY and SMNVEV (reference sequence). The CDR3 has 14 residues.

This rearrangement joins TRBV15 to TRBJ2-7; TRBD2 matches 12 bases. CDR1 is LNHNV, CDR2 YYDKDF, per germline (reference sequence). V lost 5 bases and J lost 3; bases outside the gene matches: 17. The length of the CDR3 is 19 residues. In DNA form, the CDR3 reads TGTGCCACCAGCGGGACACTAGCGGGAGGTTCGTTCGGGTACTACGAGCAGTACTTC. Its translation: CATSGTLAGGSFGYYEQYF.

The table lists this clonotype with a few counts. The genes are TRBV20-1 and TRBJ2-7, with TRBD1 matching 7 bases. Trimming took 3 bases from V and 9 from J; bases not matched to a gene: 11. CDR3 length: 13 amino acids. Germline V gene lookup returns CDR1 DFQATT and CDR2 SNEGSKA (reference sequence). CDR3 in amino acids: CSASQTDRDRQYF. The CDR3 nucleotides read TGCAGTGCTAGCCAAACCGACAGGGATCGGCAGTACTTC.

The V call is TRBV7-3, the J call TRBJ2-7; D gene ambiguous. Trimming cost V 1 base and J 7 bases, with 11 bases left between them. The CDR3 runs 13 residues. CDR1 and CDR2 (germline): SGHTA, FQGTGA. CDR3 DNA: TGTGCCAGCAGCTTAATGAAAAGGCAAGAGCAGTACTTC. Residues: CASSLMKRQEQYF.

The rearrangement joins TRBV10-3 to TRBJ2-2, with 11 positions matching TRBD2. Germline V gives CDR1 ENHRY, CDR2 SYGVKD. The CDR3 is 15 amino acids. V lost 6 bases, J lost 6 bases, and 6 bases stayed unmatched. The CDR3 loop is CAIRGLAEKSGELFF. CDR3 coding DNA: TGTGCCATCAGGGGACTAGCGGAGAAATCCGGGGAGCTGTTTTTT.

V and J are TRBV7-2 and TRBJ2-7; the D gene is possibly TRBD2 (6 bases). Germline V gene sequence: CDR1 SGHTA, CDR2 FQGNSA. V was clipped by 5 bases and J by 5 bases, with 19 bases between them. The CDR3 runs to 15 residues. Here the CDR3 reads CASSLSPEGRHEQYF. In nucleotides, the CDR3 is TGTGCCAGCAGCCTCTCACCGGAGGGCAGGCACGAGCAGTACTTC.

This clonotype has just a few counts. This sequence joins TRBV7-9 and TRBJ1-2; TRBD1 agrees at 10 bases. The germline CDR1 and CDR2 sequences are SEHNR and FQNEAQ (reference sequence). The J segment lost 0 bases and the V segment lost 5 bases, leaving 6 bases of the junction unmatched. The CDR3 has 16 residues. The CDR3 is CASSRGTGATNYGYTF. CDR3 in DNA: TGTGCCAGCAGCCGTGGGACAGGGGCGACTAACTATGGCTACACCTTC.

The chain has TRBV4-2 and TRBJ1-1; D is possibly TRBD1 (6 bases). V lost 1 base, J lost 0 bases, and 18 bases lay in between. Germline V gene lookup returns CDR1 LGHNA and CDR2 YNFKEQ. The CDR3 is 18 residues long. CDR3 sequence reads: CASSQGGAEPILNTEAFF. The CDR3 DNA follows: TGTGCCAGCAGCCAAGGGGGGGCCGAACCAATTTTGAACACTGAAGCTTTCTTT.

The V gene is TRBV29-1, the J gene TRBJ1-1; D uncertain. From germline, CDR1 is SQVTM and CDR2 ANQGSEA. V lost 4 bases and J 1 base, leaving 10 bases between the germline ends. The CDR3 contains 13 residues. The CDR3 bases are TGCAGCGTTGTGGGAAGGAAGAACACTGAAGCTTTCTTT. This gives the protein CSVVGRKNTEAFF. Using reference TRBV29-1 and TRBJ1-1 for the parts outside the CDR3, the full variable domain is SAVISQKPSRDICQRGTSLTIQCQVDSQVTMMFWYRQQPGQSLTLIATANQGSEATYESGFVIDKFPISRPNLTFSTLTVSNMSPEDSSIYLCSVVGRKNTEAFFGQGTRLTVV.

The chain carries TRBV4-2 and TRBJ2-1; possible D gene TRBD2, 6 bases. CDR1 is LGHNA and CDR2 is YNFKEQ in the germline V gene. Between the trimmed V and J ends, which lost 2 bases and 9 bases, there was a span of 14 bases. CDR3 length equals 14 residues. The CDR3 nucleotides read TGTGCCAGCAGCCAATTGCGGGACGCGGGTGAGCAGTTCTTC. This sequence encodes CASSQLRDAGEQFF.